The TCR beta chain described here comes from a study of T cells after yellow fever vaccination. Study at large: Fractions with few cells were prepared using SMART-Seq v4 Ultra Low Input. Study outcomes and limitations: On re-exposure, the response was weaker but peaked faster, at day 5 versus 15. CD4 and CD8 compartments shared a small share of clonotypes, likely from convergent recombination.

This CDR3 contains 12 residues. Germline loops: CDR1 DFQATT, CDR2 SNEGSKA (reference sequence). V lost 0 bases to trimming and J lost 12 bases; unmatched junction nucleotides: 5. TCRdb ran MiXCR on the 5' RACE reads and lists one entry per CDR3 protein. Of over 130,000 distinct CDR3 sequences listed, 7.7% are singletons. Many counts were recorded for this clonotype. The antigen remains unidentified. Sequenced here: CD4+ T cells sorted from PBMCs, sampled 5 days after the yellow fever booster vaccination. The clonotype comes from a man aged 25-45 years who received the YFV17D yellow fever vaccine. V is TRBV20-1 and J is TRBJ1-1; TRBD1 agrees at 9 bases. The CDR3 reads CSARDDRGRTFF. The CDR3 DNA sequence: TGCAGTGCTAGAGACGACAGGGGGAGAACTTTCTTT.